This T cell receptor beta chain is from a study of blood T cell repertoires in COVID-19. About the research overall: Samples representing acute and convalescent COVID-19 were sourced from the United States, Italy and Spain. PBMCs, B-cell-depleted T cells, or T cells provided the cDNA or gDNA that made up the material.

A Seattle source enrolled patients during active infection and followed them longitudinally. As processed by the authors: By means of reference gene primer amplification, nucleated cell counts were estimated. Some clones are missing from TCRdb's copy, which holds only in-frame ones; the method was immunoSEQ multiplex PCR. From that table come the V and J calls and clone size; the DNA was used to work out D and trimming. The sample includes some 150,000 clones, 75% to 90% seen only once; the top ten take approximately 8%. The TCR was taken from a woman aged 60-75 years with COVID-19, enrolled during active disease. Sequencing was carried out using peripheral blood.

The CDR3, as DNA: TGTGCCTGGAGTGGCGGAGTTAACACCGGGGAGCTGTTTTTT. Residues: CAWSGGVNTGELFF. This chain links TRBV30 with TRBJ2-2; D is unclear. Germline V lookup: CDR1 GTSNPN, CDR2 SVGIG (reference sequence). Trimming cost V 1 base and J 2 bases, with 8 bases left between them. The CDR3 totals 14 residues.